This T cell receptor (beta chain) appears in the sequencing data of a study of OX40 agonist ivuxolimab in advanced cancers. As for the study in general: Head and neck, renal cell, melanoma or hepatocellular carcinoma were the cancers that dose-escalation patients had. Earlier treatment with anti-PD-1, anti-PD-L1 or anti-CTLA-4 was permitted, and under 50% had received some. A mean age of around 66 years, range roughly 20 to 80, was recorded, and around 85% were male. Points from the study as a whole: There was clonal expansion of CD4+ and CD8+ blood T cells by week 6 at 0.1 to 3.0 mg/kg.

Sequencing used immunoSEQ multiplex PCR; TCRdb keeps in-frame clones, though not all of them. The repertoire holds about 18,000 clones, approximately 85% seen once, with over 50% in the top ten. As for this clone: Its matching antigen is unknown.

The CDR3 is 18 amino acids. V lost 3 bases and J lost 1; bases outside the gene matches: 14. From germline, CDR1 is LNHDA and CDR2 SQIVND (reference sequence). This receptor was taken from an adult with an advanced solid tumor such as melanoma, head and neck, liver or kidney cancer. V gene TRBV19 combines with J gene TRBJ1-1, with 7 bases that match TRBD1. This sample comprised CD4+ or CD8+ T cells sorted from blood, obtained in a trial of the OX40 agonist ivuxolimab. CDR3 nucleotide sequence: TGTGCCAGTAGTATCGCCCCGGGACAGATCCATTCGAACACTGAAGCTTTCTTT. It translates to CASSIAPGQIHSNTEAFF. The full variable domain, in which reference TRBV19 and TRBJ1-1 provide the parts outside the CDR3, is DGGITQSPKYLFRKEGQNVTLSCEQNLNHDAMYWYRQDPGQGLRLIYYSQIVNDFQKGDIAEGYSVSREKKESFPLTVTSAQKNPTAFYLCASSIAPGQIHSNTEAFFGQGTRLTVV.